This T cell receptor (beta chain) was captured by sequencing in a study of cytomegalovirus exposure and HLA in healthy donors. Overall study: An early data release held some 89 million unique TCRs from HLA-typed donors.

Primers for the PCR totalled 60 Vbeta and 13 Jbeta. TCRdb's table, derived via immunoSEQ multiplex PCR, lists solely in-frame clones and lacks some. The profile shows some 90,000 clones, 65% to 80% of them singletons. Remarks on this clone: The antigen is not known.

Study findings and constraints: When the data were analyzed later, several of the most significant clusters appeared to be linked to common viral pathogens. A later analysis reportedly identified an Asian-associated ancestry cluster as carrying fewer N-insertions than the approximately 620-donor mean.

The CDR3 totals 16 residues. Germline V gene lookup returns CDR1 SGHVS and CDR2 FQNEAQ. V shed 2 bases, J shed 4 bases, and the junction held 7 bases outside the gene matches. The J gene is TRBJ2-3, the V gene TRBV7-8; 9 bases match TRBD1. The source of this sequence is a middle-aged man in good health and CMV-seronegative. Sequencing input: PBMCs. This CDR3 reads CASSLSRTGVADTQYF. CDR3 sequence (DNA): TGTGCCAGCAGCTTATCGAGGACAGGGGTTGCAGATACGCAGTATTTT.